The next 8 T cell receptor beta chains were all read from a single sample in a study of T-cell reconstitution after alpha-beta-depleted transplantation in children. Construction of the TCRbeta library involved unique molecular identifiers. TCRdb ran MiXCR on the PCR reads and lists one entry per CDR3 protein. Here the sample spans approximately 640,000 distinct CDR3 sequences, 16% being singletons. The sequenced sample was PBMCs from the stem cell graft donor, obtained from the stem cell graft. Receptors originate from a human donor who donated a stem cell graft to a child with acute myeloid leukemia.

The J gene is TRBJ1-2, the V gene TRBV4-3; D is uncertain. Germline CDR1 is LGHNA and CDR2 is YSLEER. The CDR3 extends over 11 amino acids. With 1 base removed from V and 8 bases from J, the gap between germline ends came to 5 bases. The CDR3 bases are TGCGCCAGCAGCCAAGGGACGGGCTACACCTTC. Translation: CASSQGTGYTF.

There are many counts of this clonotype. The chain uses TRBV5-1 and TRBJ2-1; 8 nucleotides line up with TRBD1. Germline V gene sequence: CDR1 SGHRS, CDR2 YFSETQ. J lost 5 bases, V lost 1 base, and 2 bases had no gene match. This CDR3 comprises 14 residues. For the CDR3, the DNA is TGCGCCAGCAGCTTGCAGGGGGCGGACAATGAGCAGTTCTTC. Translated: CASSLQGADNEQFF.

The chain joins TRBV6-5 to TRBJ2-3; TRBD2 matches 9 bases. Germline CDR1 and CDR2: MNHEY and SVGAGI. This CDR3 is built from 17 residues. Germline trimming cut 6 bases from V and 2 bases from J; bases unmatched to any gene: 12. CDR3 region: CASSYYSGGPFTDTQYF. In DNA, the CDR3 is TGTGCCAGCAGCTATTATAGCGGGGGCCCCTTCACAGATACGCAGTATTTT.

This clonotype was detected only a few times. The chain carries TRBV4-1 and TRBJ1-5; the D is unclear. The CDR3 spans 18 residues. The germline gives CDR1 MGHRA, CDR2 YSYEKL. Trimming pared 1 base from V and 3 bases from J, leaving 19 bases between. CDR3 DNA sequence: TGCGCCAGCAGCCAAGGTAGGTCCCTCGGGCAGTCCAATCAGCCCCAGCATTTT. This sequence encodes CASSQGRSLGQSNQPQHF.

This clonotype was seen at least ten times. The chain is built from TRBV10-3 and TRBJ1-1; D not certain. The germline gives CDR1 ENHRY, CDR2 SYGVKD. Trimming left V 7 bases short and J 0 bases short, with 9 bases between. CDR3 length equals 13 residues. The CDR3 coding sequence is TGTGCCATCAATTCAGACTTGAACACTGAAGCTTTCTTT. Amino acid sequence: CAINSDLNTEAFF.

This clonotype was seen many times. The chain carries TRBV29-1 and TRBJ2-7, with 7 bases matching TRBD1. Germline V lookup: CDR1 SQVTM, CDR2 ANQGSEA. The CDR3 sequence is 13 residues long. Trimming removed 1 base from V and 1 base from J; junction bases left unmatched: 1. CDR3 amino acids: CSVEGDSSYEQYF. CDR3 bases: TGCAGCGTTGAAGGGGACAGTTCCTACGAGCAGTACTTC.

This clonotype has a count of ten or more. The V gene is TRBV29-1, the J gene TRBJ2-5, with D unresolved. This CDR3 has 11 residues. V was pared by 1 base and J by 6 bases, with 6 bases between. Germline V gene lookup returns CDR1 SQVTM and CDR2 ANQGSEA. The CDR3 spells CSVEGLQTQYF. Written as DNA, the CDR3 is TGCAGCGTTGAAGGGCTACAGACCCAGTACTTC.

The chain employs TRBV5-1 and TRBJ1-1; 7 bases align to TRBD1. The germline V gene encodes CDR1 SGHRS and CDR2 YFSETQ. The length of the CDR3 is 15 residues. V dropped 4 bases and J dropped 4; count of bases not matched to a gene: 10. The CDR3 sequence is CASSGGDSRFTEAFF. For the CDR3, the DNA is TGCGCCAGCAGCGGAGGGGACAGTCGATTCACTGAAGCTTTCTTT.